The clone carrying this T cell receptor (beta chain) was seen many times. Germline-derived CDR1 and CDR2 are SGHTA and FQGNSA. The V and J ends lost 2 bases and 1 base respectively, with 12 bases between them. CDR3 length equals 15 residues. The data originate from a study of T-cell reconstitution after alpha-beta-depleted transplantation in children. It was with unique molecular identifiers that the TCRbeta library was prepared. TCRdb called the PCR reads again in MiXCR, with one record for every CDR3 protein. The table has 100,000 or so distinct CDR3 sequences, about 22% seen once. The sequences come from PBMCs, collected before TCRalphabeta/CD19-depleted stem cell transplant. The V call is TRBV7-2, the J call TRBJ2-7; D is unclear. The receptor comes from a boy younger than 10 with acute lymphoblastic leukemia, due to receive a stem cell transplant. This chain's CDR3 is CASSLFPTDSYEQYF. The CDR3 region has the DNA TGTGCCAGCAGCTTATTCCCAACGGATTCCTACGAGCAGTACTTC.